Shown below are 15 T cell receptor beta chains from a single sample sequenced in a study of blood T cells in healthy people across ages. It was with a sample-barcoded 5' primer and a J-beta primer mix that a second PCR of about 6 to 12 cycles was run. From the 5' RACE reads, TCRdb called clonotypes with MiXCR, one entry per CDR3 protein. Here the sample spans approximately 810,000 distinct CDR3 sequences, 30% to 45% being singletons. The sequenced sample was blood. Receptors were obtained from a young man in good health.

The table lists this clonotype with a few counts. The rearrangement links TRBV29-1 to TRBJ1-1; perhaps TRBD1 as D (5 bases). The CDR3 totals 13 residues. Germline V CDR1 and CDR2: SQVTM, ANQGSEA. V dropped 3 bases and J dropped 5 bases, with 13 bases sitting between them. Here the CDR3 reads CSVEATGGTEAFF. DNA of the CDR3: TGCAGCGTTGAGGCTACGGGGGGAACTGAAGCTTTCTTT.

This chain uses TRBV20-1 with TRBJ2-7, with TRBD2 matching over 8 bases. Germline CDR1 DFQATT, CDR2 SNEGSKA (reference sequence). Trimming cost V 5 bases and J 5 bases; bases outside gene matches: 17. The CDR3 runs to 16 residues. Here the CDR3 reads CSAGAGGRAAFHEQYF. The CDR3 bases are TGCAGTGCTGGGGCGGGGGGCAGGGCCGCTTTTCACGAGCAGTACTTC.

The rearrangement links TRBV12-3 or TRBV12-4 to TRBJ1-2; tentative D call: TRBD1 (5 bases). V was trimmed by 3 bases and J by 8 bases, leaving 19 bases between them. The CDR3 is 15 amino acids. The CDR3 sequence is CASSFGAGEVGGYTF. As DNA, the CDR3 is TGTGCCAGCAGTTTCGGGGCAGGCGAAGTTGGGGGCTACACCTTC.

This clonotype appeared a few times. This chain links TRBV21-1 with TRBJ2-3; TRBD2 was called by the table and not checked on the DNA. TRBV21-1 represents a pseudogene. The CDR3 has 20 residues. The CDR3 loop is CASSFKSYTGGNLITDTQYF. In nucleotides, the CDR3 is TGTGCCAGCAGCTTTAAGTCATATACGGGCGGGAATCTTATCACAGATACGCAGTATTTT.

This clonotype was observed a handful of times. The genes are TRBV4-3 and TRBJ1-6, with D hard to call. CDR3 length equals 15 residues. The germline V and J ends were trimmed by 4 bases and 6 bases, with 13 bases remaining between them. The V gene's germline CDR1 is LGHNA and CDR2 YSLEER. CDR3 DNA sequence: TGCGCCAGCAGCCTAGTAGAGGGTTTTAATTCACCCCTCCACTTT. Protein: CASSLVEGFNSPLHF.

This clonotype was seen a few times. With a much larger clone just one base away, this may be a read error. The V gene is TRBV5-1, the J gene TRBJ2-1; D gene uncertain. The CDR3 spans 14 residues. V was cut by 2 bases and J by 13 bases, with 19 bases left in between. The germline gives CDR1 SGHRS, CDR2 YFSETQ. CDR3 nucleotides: TGCGCCAGCAGCTTACACCCCGCCGAAGAGACCCAGTTCTTC. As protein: CASSLHPAEETQFF. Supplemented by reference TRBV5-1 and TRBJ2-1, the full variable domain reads KAGVTQTPRYLIKTRGQQVTLSCSPISGHRSVSWYQQTPGQGLQFLFEYFSETQRNKGNFPGRFSGRQFSNSRSEMNVSTLELGDSALYLCASSLHPAEETQFFGPGTRLTVL.

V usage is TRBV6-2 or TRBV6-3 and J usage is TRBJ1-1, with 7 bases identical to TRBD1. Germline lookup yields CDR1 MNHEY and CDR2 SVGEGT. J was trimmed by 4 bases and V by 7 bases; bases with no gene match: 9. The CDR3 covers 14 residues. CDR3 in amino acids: CASTTNRGPTEAFF. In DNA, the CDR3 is TGTGCCAGCACCACTAACAGGGGACCCACTGAAGCTTTCTTT.

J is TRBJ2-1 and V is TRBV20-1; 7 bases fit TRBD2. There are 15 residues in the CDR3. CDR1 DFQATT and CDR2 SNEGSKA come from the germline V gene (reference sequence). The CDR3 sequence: CRSSLAANSYNEQFF. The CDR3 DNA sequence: TGCAGAAGCTCTCTAGCGGCAAACTCCTACAATGAGCAGTTCTTC.

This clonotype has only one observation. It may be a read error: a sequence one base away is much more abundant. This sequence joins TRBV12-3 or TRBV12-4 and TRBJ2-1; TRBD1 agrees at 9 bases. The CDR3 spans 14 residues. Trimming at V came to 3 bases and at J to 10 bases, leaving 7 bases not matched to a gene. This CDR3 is CASSLSGQGHEQFF. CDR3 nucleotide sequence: TGTGCCAGCAGTTTGTCGGGACAGGGCCACGAGCAGTTCTTC.

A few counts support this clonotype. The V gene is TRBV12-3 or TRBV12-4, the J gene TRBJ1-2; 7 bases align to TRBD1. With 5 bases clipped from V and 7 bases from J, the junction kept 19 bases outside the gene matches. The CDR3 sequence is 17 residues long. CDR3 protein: CASSPSGQPFSGGGYTF. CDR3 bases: TGTGCCAGCAGTCCCTCGGGACAGCCCTTCTCCGGTGGTGGCTACACCTTC.

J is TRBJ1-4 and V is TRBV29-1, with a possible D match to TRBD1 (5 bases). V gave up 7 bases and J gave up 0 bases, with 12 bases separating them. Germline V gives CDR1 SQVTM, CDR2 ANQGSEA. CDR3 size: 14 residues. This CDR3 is CSALDSATNEKLFF. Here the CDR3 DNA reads TGCAGCGCCCTAGACAGTGCAACTAATGAAAAACTGTTTTTT. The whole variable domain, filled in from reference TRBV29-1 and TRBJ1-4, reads SAVISQKPSRDICQRGTSLTIQCQVDSQVTMMFWYRQQPGQSLTLIATANQGSEATYESGFVIDKFPISRPNLTFSTLTVSNMSPEDSSIYLCSALDSATNEKLFFGSGTQLSVL.

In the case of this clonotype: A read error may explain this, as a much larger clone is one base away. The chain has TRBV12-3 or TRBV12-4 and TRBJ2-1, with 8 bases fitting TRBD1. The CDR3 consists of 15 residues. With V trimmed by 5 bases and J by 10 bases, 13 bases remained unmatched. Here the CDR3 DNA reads TGTGCCAGCAGTCAAGCCGGGACAGGATCCTACGAGCAGTTCTTC. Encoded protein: CASSQAGTGSYEQFF.

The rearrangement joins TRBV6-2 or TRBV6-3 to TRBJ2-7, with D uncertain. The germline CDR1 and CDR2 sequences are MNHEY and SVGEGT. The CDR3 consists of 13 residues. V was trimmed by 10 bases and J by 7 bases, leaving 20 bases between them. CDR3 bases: TGTGCCACTTCGGCCGGGTTATCGAGGGAGCAGTACTTC. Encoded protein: CATSAGLSREQYF.

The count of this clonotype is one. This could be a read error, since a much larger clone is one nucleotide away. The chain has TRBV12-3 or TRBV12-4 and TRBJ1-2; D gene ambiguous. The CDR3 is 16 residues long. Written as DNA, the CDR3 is TGTGCCAACAGTTTAGCGCCTCCAGGAGGCGGCTATGGCTACACCTTC. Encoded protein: CANSLAPPGGGYGYTF.

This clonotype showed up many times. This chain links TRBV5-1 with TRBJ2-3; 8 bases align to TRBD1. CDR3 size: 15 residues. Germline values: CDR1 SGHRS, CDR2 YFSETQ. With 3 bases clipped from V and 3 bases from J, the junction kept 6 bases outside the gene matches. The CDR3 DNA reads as TGCGCCAGCAGCTCCGGGACAGGAGGAACAGATACGCAGTATTTT. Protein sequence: CASSSGTGGTDTQYF.